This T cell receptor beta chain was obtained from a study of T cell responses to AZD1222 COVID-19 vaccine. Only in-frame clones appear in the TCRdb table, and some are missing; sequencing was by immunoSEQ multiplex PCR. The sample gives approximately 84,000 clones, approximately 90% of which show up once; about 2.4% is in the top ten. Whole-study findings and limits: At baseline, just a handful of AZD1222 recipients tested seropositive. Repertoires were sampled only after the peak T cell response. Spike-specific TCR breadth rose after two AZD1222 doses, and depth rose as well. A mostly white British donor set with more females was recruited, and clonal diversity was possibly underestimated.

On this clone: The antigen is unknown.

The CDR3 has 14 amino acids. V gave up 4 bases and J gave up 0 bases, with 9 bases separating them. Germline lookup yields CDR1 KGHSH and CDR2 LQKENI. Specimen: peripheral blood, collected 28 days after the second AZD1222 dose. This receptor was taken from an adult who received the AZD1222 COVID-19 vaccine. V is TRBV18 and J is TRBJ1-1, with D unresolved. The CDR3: CASSLVGMNTEAFF. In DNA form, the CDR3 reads TGTGCCAGCTCACTGGTAGGAATGAACACTGAAGCTTTCTTT.